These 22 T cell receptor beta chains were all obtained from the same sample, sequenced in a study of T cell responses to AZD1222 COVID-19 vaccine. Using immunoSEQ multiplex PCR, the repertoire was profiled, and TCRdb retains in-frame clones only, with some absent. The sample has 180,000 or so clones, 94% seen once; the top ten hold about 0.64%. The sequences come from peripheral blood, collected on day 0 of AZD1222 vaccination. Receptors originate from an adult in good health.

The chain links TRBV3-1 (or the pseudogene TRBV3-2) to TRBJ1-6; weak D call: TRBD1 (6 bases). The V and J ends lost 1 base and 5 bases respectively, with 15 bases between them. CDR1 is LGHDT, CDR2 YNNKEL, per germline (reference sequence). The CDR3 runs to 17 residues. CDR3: CASSQGSGAANNSPLHF. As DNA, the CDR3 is TGTGCCAGCAGCCAAGGGTCGGGGGCAGCCAATAATTCACCCCTCCACTTT.

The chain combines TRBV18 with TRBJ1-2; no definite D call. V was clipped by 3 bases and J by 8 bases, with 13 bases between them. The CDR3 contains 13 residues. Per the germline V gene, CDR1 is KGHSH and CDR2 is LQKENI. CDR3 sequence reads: CASSPDEGAGYTF. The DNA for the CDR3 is TGTGCCAGCTCACCCGACGAAGGTGCCGGCTACACCTTC. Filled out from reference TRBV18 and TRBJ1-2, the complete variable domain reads NAGVMQNPRHLVRRRGQEARLRCSPMKGHSHVYWYRQLPEEGLKFMVYLQKENIIDESGMPKERFSAEFPKEGPSILRIQQVVRGDSAAYFCASSPDEGAGYTFGSGTRLTVV.

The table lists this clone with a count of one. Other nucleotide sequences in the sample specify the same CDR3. Written as DNA, the CDR3 is TGTGCCAGCAGTAGCGGCACCGGGGAGCTGTTTTTT. As protein: CASSSGTGELFF. The chain couples TRBV6-4 to TRBJ2-2; possible D gene TRBD2, 5 bases. CDR3 length: 12 amino acids. V lost 5 bases and J lost 4, with 5 bases in between. From germline, CDR1 is MRHNA and CDR2 SNTAGT.

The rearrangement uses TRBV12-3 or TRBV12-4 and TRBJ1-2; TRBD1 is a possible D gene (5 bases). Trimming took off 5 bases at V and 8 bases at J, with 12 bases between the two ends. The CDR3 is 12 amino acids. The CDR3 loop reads CASSPGAGGYTF. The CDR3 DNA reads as TGTGCCAGCAGTCCTGGGGCTGGCGGCTACACCTTC.

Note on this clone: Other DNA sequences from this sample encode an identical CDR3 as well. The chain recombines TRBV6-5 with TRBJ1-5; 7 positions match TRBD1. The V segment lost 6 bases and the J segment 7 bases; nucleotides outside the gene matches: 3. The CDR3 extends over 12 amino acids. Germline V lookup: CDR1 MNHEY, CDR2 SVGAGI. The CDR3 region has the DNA TGTGCCAGCAGCAGACAGGGCCAGCCCCAGCATTTT. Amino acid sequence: CASSRQGQPQHF.

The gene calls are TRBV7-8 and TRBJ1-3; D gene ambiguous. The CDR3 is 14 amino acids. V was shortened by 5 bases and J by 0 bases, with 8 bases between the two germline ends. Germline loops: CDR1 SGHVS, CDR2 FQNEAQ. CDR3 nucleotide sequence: TGTGCCAGCAGCCGAGGGAACTCTGGAAACACCATATATTTT. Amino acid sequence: CASSRGNSGNTIYF.

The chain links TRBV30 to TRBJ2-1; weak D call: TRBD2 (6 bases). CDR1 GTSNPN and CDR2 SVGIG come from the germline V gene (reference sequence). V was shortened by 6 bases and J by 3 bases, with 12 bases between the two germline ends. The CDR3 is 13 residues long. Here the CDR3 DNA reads TGTGCCTGTTACGTGACTAGCTACAATGAGCAGTTCTTC. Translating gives CACYVTSYNEQFF.

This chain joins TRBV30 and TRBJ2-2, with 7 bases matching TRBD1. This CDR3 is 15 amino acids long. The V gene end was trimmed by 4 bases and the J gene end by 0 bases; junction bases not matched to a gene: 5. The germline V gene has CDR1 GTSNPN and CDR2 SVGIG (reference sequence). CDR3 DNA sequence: TGTGCCTGGAAGGTAGGGACAGCGAACACCGGGGAGCTGTTTTTT. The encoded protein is CAWKVGTANTGELFF.

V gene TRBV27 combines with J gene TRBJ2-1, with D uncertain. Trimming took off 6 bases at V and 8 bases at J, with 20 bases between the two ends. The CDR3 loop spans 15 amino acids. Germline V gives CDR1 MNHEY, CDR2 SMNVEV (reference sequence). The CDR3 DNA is TGTGCCAGCAGCCTCCGACGTCAAAGCACGGATGAGCAGTTCTTC. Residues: CASSLRRQSTDEQFF.

The CDR3 sequence: CASSIRLGGNQPQHF. The CDR3, as DNA: TGTGCCAGTAGTATCCGTCTAGGGGGGAATCAGCCCCAGCATTTT. This sequence joins TRBV19 and TRBJ1-5; D is perhaps TRBD1 (6 bases). The CDR3 spans 15 residues. V shed 3 bases and J shed 4 bases, with 13 bases lying between them. Germline loops: CDR1 LNHDA, CDR2 SQIVND (reference sequence).

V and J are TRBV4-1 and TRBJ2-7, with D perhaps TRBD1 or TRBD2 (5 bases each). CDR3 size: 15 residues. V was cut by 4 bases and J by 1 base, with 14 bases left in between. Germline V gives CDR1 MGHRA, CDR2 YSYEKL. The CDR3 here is CASSRGFGQSYEQYF. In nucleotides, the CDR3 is TGCGCCAGCAGCCGGGGGTTTGGACAATCCTACGAGCAGTACTTC.

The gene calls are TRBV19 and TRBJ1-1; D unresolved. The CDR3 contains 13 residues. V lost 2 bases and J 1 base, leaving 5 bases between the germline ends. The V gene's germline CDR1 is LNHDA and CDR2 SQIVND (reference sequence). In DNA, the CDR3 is TGTGCCAGTAGTATAAATTCGAACACTGAAGCTTTCTTT. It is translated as CASSINSNTEAFF. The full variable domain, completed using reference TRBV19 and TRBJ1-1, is DGGITQSPKYLFRKEGQNVTLSCEQNLNHDAMYWYRQDPGQGLRLIYYSQIVNDFQKGDIAEGYSVSREKKESFPLTVTSAQKNPTAFYLCASSINSNTEAFFGQGTRLTVV.

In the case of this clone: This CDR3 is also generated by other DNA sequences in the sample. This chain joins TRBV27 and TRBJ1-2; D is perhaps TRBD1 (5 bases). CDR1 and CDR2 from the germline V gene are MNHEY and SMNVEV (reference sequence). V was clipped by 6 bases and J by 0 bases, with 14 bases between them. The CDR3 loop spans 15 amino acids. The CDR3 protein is CASSLRGGANYGYTF. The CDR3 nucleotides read TGTGCCAGCAGCCTTCGGGGGGGAGCTAACTATGGCTACACCTTC.

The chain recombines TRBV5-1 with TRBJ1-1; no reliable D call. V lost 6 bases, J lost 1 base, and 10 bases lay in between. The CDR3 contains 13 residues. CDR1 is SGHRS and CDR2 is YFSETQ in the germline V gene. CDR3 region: CASTKRENTEAFF. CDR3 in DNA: TGCGCCAGCACGAAACGGGAGAACACTGAAGCTTTCTTT. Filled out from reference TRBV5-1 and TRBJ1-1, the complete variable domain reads KAGVTQTPRYLIKTRGQQVTLSCSPISGHRSVSWYQQTPGQGLQFLFEYFSETQRNKGNFPGRFSGRQFSNSRSEMNVSTLELGDSALYLCASTKRENTEAFFGQGTRLTVV.

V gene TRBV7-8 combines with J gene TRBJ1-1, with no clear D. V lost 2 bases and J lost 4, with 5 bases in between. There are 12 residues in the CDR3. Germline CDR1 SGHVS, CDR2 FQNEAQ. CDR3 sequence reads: CASSLSSTEAFF. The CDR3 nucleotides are TGTGCCAGCAGCTTATCTTCCACTGAAGCTTTCTTT.

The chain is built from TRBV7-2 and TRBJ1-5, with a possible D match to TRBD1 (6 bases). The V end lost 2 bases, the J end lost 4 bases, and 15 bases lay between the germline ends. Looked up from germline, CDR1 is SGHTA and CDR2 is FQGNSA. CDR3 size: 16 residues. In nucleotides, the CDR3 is TGTGCCAGCAGCTTACAAACAGGGTGGGCGAATCAGCCCCAGCATTTT. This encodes CASSLQTGWANQPQHF.

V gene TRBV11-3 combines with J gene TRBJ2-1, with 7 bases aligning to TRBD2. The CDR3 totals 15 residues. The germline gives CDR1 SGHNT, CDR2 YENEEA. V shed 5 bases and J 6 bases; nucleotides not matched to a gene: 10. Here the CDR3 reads CASSPGDYLLNEQFF. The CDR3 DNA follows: TGTGCCAGCAGCCCGGGGGACTATCTTCTCAATGAGCAGTTCTTC.

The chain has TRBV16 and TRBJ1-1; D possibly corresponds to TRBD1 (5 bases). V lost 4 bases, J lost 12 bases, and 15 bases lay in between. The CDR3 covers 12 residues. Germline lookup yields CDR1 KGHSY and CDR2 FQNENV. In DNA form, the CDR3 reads TGTGCCAGCAGCCCAGGGCCAGACCCAACTTTCTTT. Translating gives CASSPGPDPTFF.

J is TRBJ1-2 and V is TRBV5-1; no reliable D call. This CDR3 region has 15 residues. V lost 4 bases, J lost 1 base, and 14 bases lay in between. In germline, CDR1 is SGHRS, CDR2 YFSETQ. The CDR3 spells CASSPGREVNYGYTF. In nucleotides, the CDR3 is TGCGCCAGCAGCCCCGGGAGGGAAGTTAACTATGGCTACACCTTC.

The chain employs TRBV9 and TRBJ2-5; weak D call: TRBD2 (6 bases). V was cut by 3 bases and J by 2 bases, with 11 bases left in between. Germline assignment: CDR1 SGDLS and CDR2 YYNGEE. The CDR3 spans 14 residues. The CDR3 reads CASSEGGAQETQYF. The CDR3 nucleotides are TGTGCCAGCAGCGAGGGCGGGGCACAAGAGACCCAGTACTTC.

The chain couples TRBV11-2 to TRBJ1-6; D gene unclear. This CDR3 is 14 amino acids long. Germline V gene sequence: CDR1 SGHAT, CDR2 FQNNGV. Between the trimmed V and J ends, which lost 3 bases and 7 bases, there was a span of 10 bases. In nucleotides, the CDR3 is TGTGCCAGCAGCTTTATAGCTGACAATTCACCCCTCCACTTT. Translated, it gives CASSFIADNSPLHF.

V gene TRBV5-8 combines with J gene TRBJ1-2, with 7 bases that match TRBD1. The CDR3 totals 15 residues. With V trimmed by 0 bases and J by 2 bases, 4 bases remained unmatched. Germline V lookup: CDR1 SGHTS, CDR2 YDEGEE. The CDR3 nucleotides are TGTGCCAGCAGCTTGGAGGGGGCGGTGAACTATGGCTACACCTTC. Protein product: CASSLEGAVNYGYTF.